This TCR beta chain comes out of a study of T-cell reconstitution after alpha-beta-depleted transplantation in children. Points from the study as a whole: Day-60 TCRbeta diversity that was high in some patients was derived from surviving recipient T cells and thymic progenitors. Several hundred expanded graft clones reportedly supplied alpha-beta T cells about two months after transplant. T-cell counts and diversity at one year post-transplant came mainly from newly produced T cells.

CDR3 size: 13 residues. From germline, CDR1 is MNHNY and CDR2 SVGAGI (reference sequence). Trimming stripped 7 bases from V and 4 bases from J, with 14 bases between. Only a few counts were recorded for this clonotype. Its antigen is not identified. Researchers prepared the TCRbeta library using unique molecular identifiers, the study reports. From the PCR reads, TCRdb called clonotypes with MiXCR, one entry per CDR3 protein. Here the sample spans 150,000 to 200,000 distinct CDR3 sequences, 5% to 6.5% being singletons. Sequencing was performed on PBMCs, taken before TCRalphabeta/CD19-depleted stem cell transplant. The TCR was taken from a girl under three years old with combined immunodeficiency, due to receive a stem cell transplant. The chain employs TRBV6-6 and TRBJ2-7; D is undetermined. In DNA, the CDR3 is TGTGCCAGCAAAGTAATGTTGGGTTACGAGCAGTACTTC. Amino acid sequence: CASKVMLGYEQYF.